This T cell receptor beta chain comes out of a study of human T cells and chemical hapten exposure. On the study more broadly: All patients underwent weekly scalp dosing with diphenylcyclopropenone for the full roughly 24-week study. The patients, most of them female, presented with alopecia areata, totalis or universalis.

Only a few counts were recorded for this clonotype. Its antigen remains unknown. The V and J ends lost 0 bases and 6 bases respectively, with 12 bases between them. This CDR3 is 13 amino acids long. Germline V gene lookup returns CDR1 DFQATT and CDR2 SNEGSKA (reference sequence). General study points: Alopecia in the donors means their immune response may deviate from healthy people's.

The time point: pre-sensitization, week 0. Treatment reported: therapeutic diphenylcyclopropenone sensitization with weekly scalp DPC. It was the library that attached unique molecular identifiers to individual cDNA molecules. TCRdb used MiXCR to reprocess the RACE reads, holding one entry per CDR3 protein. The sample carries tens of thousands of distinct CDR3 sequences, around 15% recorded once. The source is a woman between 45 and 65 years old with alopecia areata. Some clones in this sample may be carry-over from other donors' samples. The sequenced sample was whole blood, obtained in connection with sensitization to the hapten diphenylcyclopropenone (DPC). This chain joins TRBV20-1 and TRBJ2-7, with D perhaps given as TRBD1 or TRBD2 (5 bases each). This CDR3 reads CSARDQGPREQYF. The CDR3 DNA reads TGCAGTGCTAGAGATCAGGGACCCCGCGAGCAGTACTTC.